The clone carrying this T cell receptor beta chain came up a few times. Antigen specificity is unknown. Investigators sought sequencing depths of between 1 in 200,000 and 1 in 1 million T cells. TCRdb's table, derived via immunoSEQ multiplex PCR, lists solely in-frame clones and lacks some. In the table there are 45,000 or so clones, more than 60% of which are singletons. This CDR3 contains 15 residues. Per germline, CDR1 GTSNPN and CDR2 SVGIG (reference sequence). The V end lost 3 bases, the J end lost 5 bases, and 19 bases lay between the germline ends. These data are taken from a study of cytotoxic CD8 clonotypes in ibrutinib-treated CLL. Whole-study results and caveats: Rare overall, public clonotypes shrank or held steady under therapy.

The source was PBMCs, collected after 12 months of ibrutinib treatment. The sequence derives from a human donor with chronic lymphocytic leukemia. The chain links TRBV30 to TRBJ1-1; D possibly corresponds to TRBD1 (5 bases). CDR3 amino acids: CAWSPLLGGRTEAFF. CDR3 DNA: TGTGCCTGGAGCCCATTGTTGGGGGGAAGGACTGAAGCTTTCTTT.